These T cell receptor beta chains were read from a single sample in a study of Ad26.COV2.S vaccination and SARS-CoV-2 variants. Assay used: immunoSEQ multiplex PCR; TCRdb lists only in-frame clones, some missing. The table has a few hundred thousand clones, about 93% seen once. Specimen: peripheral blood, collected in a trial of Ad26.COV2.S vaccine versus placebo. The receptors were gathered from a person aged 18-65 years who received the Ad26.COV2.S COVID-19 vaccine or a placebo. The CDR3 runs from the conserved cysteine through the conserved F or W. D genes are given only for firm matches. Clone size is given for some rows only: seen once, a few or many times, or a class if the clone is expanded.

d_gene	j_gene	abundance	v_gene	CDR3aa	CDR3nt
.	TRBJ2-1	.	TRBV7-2	CASSLGGGLAVNEQFF	TGTGCCAGCAGCTTGGGTGGGGGGCTAGCGGTCAATGAGCAGTTCTTC
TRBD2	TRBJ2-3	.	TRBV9	CASSAVSAGGRGTQYF	TGTGCCAGCAGCGCAGTTAGTGCGGGAGGCCGGGGTACGCAGTATTTT
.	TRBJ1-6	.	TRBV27	CASSLLLPGPYSPLHF	TGTGCCAGCAGTTTATTGCTGCCTGGCCCGTATTCACCCCTCCACTTT
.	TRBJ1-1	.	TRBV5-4	CASSPGWSSSMNTEAFF	TGTGCCAGCAGCCCCGGGTGGAGCAGTTCTATGAACACTGAAGCTTTCTTT
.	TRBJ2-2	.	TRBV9	CASSAHDGGNTGELFF	TGTGCCAGCAGCGCACATGACGGGGGGAACACCGGGGAGCTGTTTTTT
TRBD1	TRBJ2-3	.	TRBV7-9	CASSLIKGQTGRGSTQYF	TGTGCCAGCAGCTTAATAAAGGGACAGACAGGAAGGGGGTCTACGCAGTATTTT
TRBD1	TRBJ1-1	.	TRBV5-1	CASSLAATGVNTEAFF	TGCGCCAGCAGCTTGGCCGCGACAGGGGTGAACACTGAAGCTTTCTTT
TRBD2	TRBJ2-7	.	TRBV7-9	CASTFTAGTSERVLVQYF	TGTGCCAGCACCTTCACGGCGGGGACTAGCGAGCGAGTCTTGGTGCAGTACTTC
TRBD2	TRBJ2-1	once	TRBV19	CASSLERLAGGPGYNEQFF	TGTGCCAGTAGTTTGGAGAGGCTAGCGGGAGGGCCGGGCTACAATGAGCAGTTCTTC
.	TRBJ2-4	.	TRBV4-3	CASSQDVTRSNIQYF	TGCGCCAGCAGCCAAGATGTGACTAGGAGCAACATTCAGTACTTC
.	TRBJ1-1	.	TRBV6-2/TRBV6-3	CASSQTTGTEAFF	TGTGCCAGCAGCCAGACGACAGGCACTGAAGCTTTCTTT
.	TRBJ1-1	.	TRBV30	CAWMRGLGIGEAFF	TGTGCCTGGATGCGGGGGCTCGGCATTGGTGAAGCTTTCTTT
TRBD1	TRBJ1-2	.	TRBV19	CASSIDIGGFDYGYTF	TGTGCCAGTAGTATAGATATAGGGGGCTTCGACTATGGCTACACCTTC
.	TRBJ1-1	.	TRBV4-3	CASSQEKNRAPAFF	TGCGCCAGCAGCCAAGAAAAGAACAGGGCCCCAGCTTTCTTT
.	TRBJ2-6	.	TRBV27	CASRDTSGANVLTF	TGTGCCAGCAGGGACACCTCTGGGGCCAACGTCCTGACTTTC
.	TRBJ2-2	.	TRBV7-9	CASSPGRANTGELFF	TGTGCCAGCAGCCCAGGGAGAGCCAACACCGGGGAGCTGTTTTTT
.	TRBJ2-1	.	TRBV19	CASSKSSVGEQFF	TGTGCCAGTAGTAAATCTAGCGTGGGTGAGCAGTTCTTC
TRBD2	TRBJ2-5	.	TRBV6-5	CASRTSGRAAETQYF	TGTGCCAGCAGGACTAGCGGGAGGGCCGCCGAGACCCAGTACTTC
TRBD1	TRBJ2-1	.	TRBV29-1	CSVEGQDYNEQFF	TGCAGCGTTGAGGGACAGGACTACAATGAGCAGTTCTTC
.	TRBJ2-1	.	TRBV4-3	CASSQDRAGYNEQFF	TGCGCCAGCAGCCAAGATCGGGCCGGCTACAATGAGCAGTTCTTC
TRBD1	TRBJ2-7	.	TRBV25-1	CASGKQGGDEQYF	TGTGCCAGCGGTAAACAGGGGGGTGACGAGCAGTACTTC
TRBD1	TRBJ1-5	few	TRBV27	CASSITGGAGNQPQHF	TGTGCCAGCAGTATAACAGGGGGCGCGGGCAATCAGCCCCAGCATTTT
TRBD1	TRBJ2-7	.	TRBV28	CASSLVGTGSFSYEQYF	TGTGCCAGCAGTTTAGTAGGGACAGGGAGTTTCTCCTACGAGCAGTACTTC
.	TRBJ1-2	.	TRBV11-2	CASSRDGNYGYTF	TGTGCCAGCAGTCGGGACGGCAACTATGGCTACACCTTC
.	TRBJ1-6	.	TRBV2	CASSEAGRNSPLHF	TGTGCCAGCAGTGAGGCAGGGCGGAATTCACCCCTCCACTTT
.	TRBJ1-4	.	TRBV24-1	CATSPQEATNEKLFF	TGTGCCACCAGTCCGCAGGAAGCTACTAATGAAAAACTGTTTTTT
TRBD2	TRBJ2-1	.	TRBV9	CASSPRWGAGGHSYNEQFF	TGTGCCAGCAGCCCGCGGTGGGGAGCGGGAGGGCATTCCTACAATGAGCAGTTCTTC
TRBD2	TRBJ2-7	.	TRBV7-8	CASSLSPTSGTYEQYF	TGTGCCAGCAGCTTATCACCGACTAGCGGGACCTACGAGCAGTACTTC
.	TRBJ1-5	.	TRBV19	CASSIETVGQPQHF	TGTGCCAGTAGTATAGAGACGGTCGGGCAGCCCCAGCATTTT
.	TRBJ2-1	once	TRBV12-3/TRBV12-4	CASSRGNNEQFF	TGTGCCAGCAGCAGAGGGAACAATGAGCAGTTCTTC
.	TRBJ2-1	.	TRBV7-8	CASSLQGGEQFF	TGTGCCAGCAGCTTACAGGGTGGGGAGCAGTTCTTC
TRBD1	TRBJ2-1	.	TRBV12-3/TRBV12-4	CASSYRGRDEQFF	TGTGCCAGCAGTTACAGGGGAAGAGATGAGCAGTTCTTC
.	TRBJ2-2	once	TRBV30	CAWSQQGSGELFF	TGTGCCTGGTCCCAGCAGGGGTCCGGGGAGCTGTTTTTT
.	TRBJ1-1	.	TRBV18	CASSPRGIPNTEAFF	TGTGCCAGCTCACCACGCGGGATACCGAACACTGAAGCTTTCTTT
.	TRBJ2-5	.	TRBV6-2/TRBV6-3	CASSYEGTQYF	TGTGCCAGCAGTTACGAGGGGACCCAGTACTTC
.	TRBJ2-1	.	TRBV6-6	CATSIVTTSYNEQFF	TGTGCCACTTCAATCGTGACCACCTCCTACAATGAGCAGTTCTTC
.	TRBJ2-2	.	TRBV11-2	CASSLDRPGELFF	TGTGCCAGCAGCTTAGATCGTCCCGGGGAGCTGTTTTTT
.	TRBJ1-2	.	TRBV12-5	CASGWQGGGYTF	TGTGCTAGTGGTTGGCAGGGAGGGGGCTACACCTTC
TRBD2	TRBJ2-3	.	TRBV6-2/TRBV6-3	CASSYSGGSTDTQYF	TGTGCCAGCAGTTACTCCGGCGGGAGTACAGATACGCAGTATTTT
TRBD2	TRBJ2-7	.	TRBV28	CASSLSGTSGSYEQYF	TGTGCCAGCAGTTTGTCCGGGACTAGCGGTTCCTACGAGCAGTACTTC